Presented here are 15 T cell receptor beta chains from one specimen sequenced in a study of blood T cells in healthy people across ages. For the second PCR, which ran for about 7 to 11 cycles, a sample-barcoded 5' primer and a J-beta primer mix were used. TCRdb used MiXCR to reprocess the 5' RACE reads, holding one entry per CDR3 protein. The data show approximately 1,000,000 distinct CDR3 sequences, more than 30% seen once. The sequencing input was blood. The receptors here all came from a man aged 18 to 30 in good health.

The genes are TRBV5-6 and TRBJ1-4; D is unresolved. V lost 0 bases to trimming and J lost 8 bases, with 11 bases between them. Germline CDR1 reads SGHDT; CDR2 reads YYEEEE. This CDR3 contains 14 residues. In DNA, the CDR3 is TGTGCCAGCAGCTTGGGGTCGTCTGGGGAAAAACTGTTTTTT. Its translation is CASSLGSSGEKLFF. Variable domain in full (rest from reference TRBV5-6 and TRBJ1-4): DAGVTQSPTHLIKTRGQQVTLRCSPKSGHDTVSWYQQALGQGPQFIFQYYEEEERQRGNFPDRFSGHQFPNYSSELNVNALLLGDSALYLCASSLGSSGEKLFFGSGTQLSVL.

The CDR3 nucleotides read TGTGCCAGCAGCCATTTCCCCGGGACAGGTTCCTTTAAGAGAAGTACGCAGTATTTT. This translates into CASSHFPGTGSFKRSTQYF. The chain joins TRBV7-3 to TRBJ2-3; 8 positions match TRBD1. Trimming cost V 5 bases and J 8 bases; bases outside gene matches: 24. Germline V gives CDR1 SGHTA, CDR2 FQGTGA. The CDR3 is 19 amino acids.

This clonotype has at least ten counts. The chain employs TRBV28 and TRBJ2-5, with 10 bases lining up with TRBD2. Germline CDR1 and CDR2: MDHEN and SYDVKM. This CDR3 is 15 amino acids long. Unmatched junction bases numbered 5, after V lost 6 bases and J lost 1 base. As DNA, the CDR3 is TGTGCCAGCAGCCGAAGGACTAGCGGCCAAGAGACCCAGTACTTC. As protein: CASSRRTSGQETQYF.

The gene calls are TRBV20-1 and TRBJ2-3, with D perhaps matching TRBD2 (5 bases). The CDR3 sequence is 15 residues long. V gave up 2 bases and J gave up 8 bases, with 20 bases separating them. Germline CDR1 DFQATT, CDR2 SNEGSKA (reference sequence). CDR3 bases: TGCAGTGCTAGACCCCCGGAGCCCCCTCGGGGTACGCAGTATTTT. It encodes CSARPPEPPRGTQYF.

The chain recombines TRBV18 with TRBJ2-1; D is ambiguous. Near its end, the DNA agrees better with TRBJ2-7, so the J call may be wrong. Germline lookup yields CDR1 KGHSH and CDR2 LQKENI. This CDR3 is built from 15 residues. This CDR3 is CASSPFSGGYNEQYF. CDR3 coding DNA: TGTGCCAGCTCACCATTTTCAGGCGGTTACAATGAGCAGTACTTC.

This clonotype was counted a few times. This sequence joins TRBV30 and TRBJ1-2; D ambiguous. CDR1 is GTSNPN and CDR2 is SVGIG in the germline V gene (reference sequence). Trimming shortened V by 1 base and J by 4 bases, and 13 bases separated the two germline ends. The CDR3 consists of 14 residues. The CDR3 region is CAWSARNRAYGYTF. DNA for the CDR3: TGTGCCTGGAGTGCCAGGAATAGGGCCTATGGCTACACCTTC.

The rearrangement uses TRBV20-1 and TRBJ2-7; D gene ambiguous. The DNA matches TRBJ2-5 better at its end, which makes the J call doubtful. The germline V gene encodes CDR1 DFQATT and CDR2 SNEGSKA (reference sequence). CDR3 length: 13 amino acids. The CDR3 DNA reads as TGCAGTGCTTCCCAGGTGGGACAAGAGACCCAGTACTTC. This encodes CSASQVGQETQYF.

As regards this clonotype: The junction does not match germline at one end; this may be a read error. This chain uses TRBV4-1 with TRBJ2-4; 8 bases line up with TRBD1. From germline, CDR1 is MGHRA and CDR2 YSYEKL. The CDR3 sequence is 15 residues long. CDR3 in amino acids: CAGSQEGYRGNEQYF. For the CDR3, the DNA is TGCGCCGGCAGCCAAGAAGGTTACAGGGGGAATGAGCAGTACTTC.

This chain joins TRBV4-3 and TRBJ2-3; 7 bases are a match to TRBD1. The CDR3 extends over 15 amino acids. J lost 4 bases, V lost 1 base, and 5 bases had no gene match. Germline V gives CDR1 LGHNA, CDR2 YSLEER. CDR3 residues: CASSQAPGQPDTQYF. DNA for the CDR3: TGCGCCAGCAGCCAAGCCCCGGGACAGCCAGATACGCAGTATTTT.

On this clonotype itself: This may be a read error, as it is one base from a much larger clone. J is TRBJ2-7 and V is TRBV7-8, with D perhaps TRBD1 or TRBD2 (6 bases each). The CDR3 is 15 residues long. V lost 5 bases and J 2 bases, leaving 16 bases between the germline ends. Per germline, CDR1 SGHVS and CDR2 FQNEAQ. This CDR3 is CASSVGGTYTYEQYF. CDR3 DNA: TGTGCCAGCAGCGTAGGGGGGACGTATACCTACGAGCAGTACTTC.

This clonotype was counted between two and nine times. The chain employs TRBV7-9 and TRBJ2-1, with TRBD1 as a possible D gene (6 bases). In germline, CDR1 is SEHNR, CDR2 FQNEAQ (reference sequence). The CDR3 extends over 13 amino acids. Trimming stripped 4 bases from V and 6 bases from J, with 10 bases between. The CDR3 sequence: CASSWDIPNEQFF. DNA of the CDR3: TGTGCCAGCAGCTGGGACATTCCCAATGAGCAGTTCTTC. Variable domain in full (rest from reference TRBV7-9 and TRBJ2-1): DTGVSQNPRHKITKRGQNVTFRCDPISEHNRLYWYRQTLGQGPEFLTYFQNEAQLEKSRLLSDRFSAERPKGSFSTLEIQRTEQGDSAMYLCASSWDIPNEQFFGPGTRLTVL.

As regards this clonotype: This clone may be a read error of a much larger clone one base away. The V and J genes are TRBV4-2 and TRBJ2-7; TRBD1 matches at 9 bases. CDR1 is LGHNA and CDR2 is YNFKEQ in the germline V gene. This CDR3 spans 17 amino acids. J was trimmed by 4 bases and V by 0 bases; bases with no gene match: 10. The CDR3 bases are TGTGCCAGCAGCCAAGAGGAGCGGACAGGGGTGTCGTACGAGCAGTACTTC. This codes for CASSQEERTGVSYEQYF.

The chain has TRBV28 and TRBJ1-6, with D possibly TRBD1 on 6 matching bases. Looked up from germline, CDR1 is MDHEN and CDR2 is SYDVKM. V dropped 6 bases and J dropped 6 bases, with 12 bases sitting between them. The CDR3 is 14 amino acids. The CDR3 loop reads CASSRRQVNSPLHF. The CDR3 nucleotides are TGTGCCAGCAGCAGACGACAGGTTAATTCACCCCTCCACTTT.

This clonotype has just a few counts. The chain carries TRBV20-1 and TRBJ1-5, with a weak D call TRBD1 (5 bases). CDR1 and CDR2 (germline): DFQATT, SNEGSKA (reference sequence). The CDR3 is made up of 14 amino acids. V lost 7 bases and J lost 4, with 17 bases in between. The CDR3 DNA reads as TGCAGTGGCAAGGCGGCCAGGGCAAATCAGCCCCAGCATTTT. Encoded protein: CSGKAARANQPQHF.

This clonotype has only a few counts. The J gene is TRBJ1-4, the V gene TRBV7-9; 7 positions agree with TRBD1. Germline V lookup: CDR1 SEHNR, CDR2 FQNEAQ (reference sequence). CDR3 length equals 14 residues. V trimming: 5 bases; J trimming: 8 bases; junction bases outside the gene matches: 8. CDR3 residues: CASSAGQAGEKLFF. The CDR3, as DNA: TGTGCCAGCAGCGCCGGACAGGCGGGCGAAAAACTGTTTTTT.